The next 3 T cell receptor beta chains were all read from a single sample in a study of T-cell memory formation after mild COVID-19. In TCRdb, the 5' RACE reads were re-called with MiXCR into one record per CDR3 protein. The table lists around 340,000 distinct CDR3 sequences, approximately 15% of them singletons. The sequencing sample was made of PBMCs or a T cell subset sorted from them (not recorded which). These receptors came from a man in his late teens or twenties who had mild COVID-19 (a few samples of this study predate the infection). Cell type and time point are not known.

Many counts were recorded for this clonotype. J is TRBJ1-3 and V is TRBV18; D is unresolved. The CDR3 contains 16 residues. Trimming pared 2 bases from V and 4 bases from J, leaving 15 bases between. Germline V gene lookup returns CDR1 KGHSH and CDR2 LQKENI. The CDR3 DNA reads TGTGCCAGCTCACCAGTGCCTTGGACGGAGGGAAACACCATATATTTT. It yields the protein CASSPVPWTEGNTIYF.

V is TRBV20-1 and J is TRBJ2-7; TRBD2 might be the D (6 bases). The V gene's germline CDR1 is DFQATT and CDR2 SNEGSKA (reference sequence). The CDR3 runs to 13 residues. V gave up 6 bases and J gave up 0 bases, with 12 bases separating them. The CDR3 is CSAWDSSSYEQYV. The CDR3 coding sequence is TGCAGTGCCTGGGACTCAAGCTCCTACGAGCAGTACGTC.

The chain links TRBV6-6 to TRBJ1-1, with a tentative D call TRBD1 (6 bases). Per germline, CDR1 MNHNY and CDR2 SVGAGI (reference sequence). There are 14 residues in the CDR3. Trimming removed 2 bases at V and 5 bases at J, with 12 bases between. Here the CDR3 DNA reads TGTGCCAGCAGTTACGATGGGGGGCGGACTGAAGCTTTCTTT. Its translation: CASSYDGGRTEAFF.